This T cell receptor beta chain was captured by sequencing in a study of T cell responses to AZD1222 COVID-19 vaccine (dated by TCRdb to the early 2020s). Some background on the complete study: AZD1222 recipients with second doses at about 4 weeks or about 12 weeks were pooled, because spike-specific TCR depth and breadth did not differ between schedules. Trial participants were enrolled by age into subgroups of 18-55, 56-69 and 70-plus years, and 148, 28 and 57 TCR-sequenced participants, respectively, were included in these subgroups. A total of just over 230 trial participants underwent TCR sequencing, of whom roughly 210 had received two doses of AZD1222 and 26 had received two doses of the MenACWY control vaccine.

The CDR3 regions of human TCRbeta chains were analyzed by immunosequencing. Regarding the original processing steps: TCRs in the repertoires were compared against a reference library of SARS-CoV-2-specific TCRs that had been generated with the MIRA antigen-specificity platform. Breadth was defined as the fraction of unique TCRs that were SARS-CoV-2-associated, and depth was defined as the fraction of total T cells that were SARS-CoV-2-associated. Using the MIRA data, each spike-specific TCR was assigned both to the spike region to which the TCR was reactive and to a CD4 or CD8 class. Log10-transformed breadth and depth values were compared by one-way ANOVA with Sidak's multiple comparisons tests. TCRdb holds this immuneACCESS table with in-frame rearrangements only. Some clones are missing; in checked studies, unresolved V genes explain under half, and the rest has no known cause. V and J calls and clone size are as listed in that table; D and trimming were resolved from the DNA. The sample contains under 150,000 clones, more than 85% of them found a single time. The top ten constitute around 2.8% of the sample.

Germline trimming: 3 bases from V, 3 bases from J; junction bases outside gene matches: 6. Taken from cysteine to phenylalanine, the CDR3 has 14 residues. CDR3 DNA only is kept here, 42 bases in frame from base 1. Based on the germline V gene, the CDR1 and CDR2 sequences are SGHRS and YFSETQ. Broader findings and caveats from the paper: CD4 TCRs associated with the vaccine covered the entire spike protein, and the dominant responses were in regions 160-218 and 743-854. Participants were mostly white British and included more females than males, and it was suggested by the authors that clonal diversity may have been underestimated. Conclusions about previously exposed vaccinees are limited because only five or six AZD1222 recipients were SARS-CoV-2 seropositive at baseline. Epitopes outside the regions mutated in the B.1.351 and B.1.1.7 variants were reportedly recognized by nearly half of the unique spike-specific TCRs. After two AZD1222 doses, spike-specific TCR breadth and depth were significantly higher than at day 0 and than in MenACWY recipients. Because no day 14 peak-response samples were available, the repertoires could be characterized only after the peak T cell response. The 56-69-year group was small, and its depth increase did not reach significance, likely because of low power.

A note on this clone: Its antigen target is currently unknown. Base-call qualities are not available, and no considerably larger clone is one nucleotide away.

The time point label here, explained by the study, means: baseline before first vaccination. The vaccinee samples were drawn from two UK trials, COV001 and COV002, one of which was a single-blind randomized controlled phase 2/3 trial testing AZD1222 (ChAdOx1 nCoV-19) in healthy adults. For TCRbeta chain sequencing, PBMC samples from trial participants were taken at day 0 and at day 28 after the second dose. The clonotype was recovered from an adult in good health. Sequenced here: peripheral blood, sampled on day 0 of AZD1222 vaccination. The receptor chain draws on TRBV5-1 and TRBJ2-7, with 7 middle bases fitting TRBD1. Here the CDR3 is given as CASSSGTENYEQYF. The nucleotide sequence reads as follows: TGCGCCAGCAGCTCCGGGACAGAGAACTACGAGCAGTACTTC.